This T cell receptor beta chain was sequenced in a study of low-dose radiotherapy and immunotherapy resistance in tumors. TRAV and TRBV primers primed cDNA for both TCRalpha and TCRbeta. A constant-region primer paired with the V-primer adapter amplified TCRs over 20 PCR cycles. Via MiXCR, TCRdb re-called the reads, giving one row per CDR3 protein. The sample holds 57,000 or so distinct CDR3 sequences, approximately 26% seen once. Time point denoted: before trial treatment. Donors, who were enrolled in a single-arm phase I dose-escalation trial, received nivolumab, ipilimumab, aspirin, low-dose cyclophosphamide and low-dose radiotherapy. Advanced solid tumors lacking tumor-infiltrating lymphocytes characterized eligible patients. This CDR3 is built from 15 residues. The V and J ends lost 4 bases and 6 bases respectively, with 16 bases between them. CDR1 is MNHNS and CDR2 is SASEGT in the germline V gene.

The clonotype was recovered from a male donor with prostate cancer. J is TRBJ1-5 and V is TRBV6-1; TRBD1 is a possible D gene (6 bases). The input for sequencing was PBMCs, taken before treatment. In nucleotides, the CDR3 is TGTGCCAGCAGTGCGTCCTGGGGGCCGGCTCAGCCCCAGCATTTT. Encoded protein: CASSASWGPAQPQHF.